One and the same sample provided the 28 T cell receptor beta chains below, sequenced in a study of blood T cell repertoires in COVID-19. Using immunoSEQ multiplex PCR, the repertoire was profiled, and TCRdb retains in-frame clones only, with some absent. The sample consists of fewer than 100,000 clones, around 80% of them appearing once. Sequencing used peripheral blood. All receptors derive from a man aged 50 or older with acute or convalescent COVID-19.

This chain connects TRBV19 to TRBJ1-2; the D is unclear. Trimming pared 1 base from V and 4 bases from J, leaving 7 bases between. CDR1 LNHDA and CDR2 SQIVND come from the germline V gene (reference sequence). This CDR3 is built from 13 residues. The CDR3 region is CASSIGRSYGYTF. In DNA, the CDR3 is TGTGCCAGTAGTATAGGACGGAGCTATGGCTACACCTTC.

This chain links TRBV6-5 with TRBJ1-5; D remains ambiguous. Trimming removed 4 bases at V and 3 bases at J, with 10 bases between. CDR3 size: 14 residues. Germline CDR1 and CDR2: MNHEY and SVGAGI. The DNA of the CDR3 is TGTGCCAGCAGTTCCGGGGTAGACAATCAGCCCCAGCATTTT. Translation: CASSSGVDNQPQHF.

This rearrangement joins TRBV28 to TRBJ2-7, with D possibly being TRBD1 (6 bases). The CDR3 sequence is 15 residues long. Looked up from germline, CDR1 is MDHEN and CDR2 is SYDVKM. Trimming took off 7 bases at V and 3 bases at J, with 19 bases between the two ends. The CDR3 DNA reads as TGTGCCAGCAAACTAAGATCCGACAGGCTCTACGAGCAGTACTTC. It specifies CASKLRSDRLYEQYF.

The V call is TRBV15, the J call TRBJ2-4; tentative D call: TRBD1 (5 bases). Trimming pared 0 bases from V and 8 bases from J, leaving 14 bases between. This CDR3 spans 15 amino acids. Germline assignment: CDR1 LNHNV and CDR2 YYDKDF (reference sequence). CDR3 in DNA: TGTGCCACCAGCAGAGACCCGACAGCTACGGACATTCAGTACTTC. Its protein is CATSRDPTATDIQYF.

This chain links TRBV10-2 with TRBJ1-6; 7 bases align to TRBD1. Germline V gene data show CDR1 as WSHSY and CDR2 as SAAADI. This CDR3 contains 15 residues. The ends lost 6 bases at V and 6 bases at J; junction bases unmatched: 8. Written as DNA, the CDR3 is TGCGCCAGCAGCCCCGACAGGGTTGGTAATTCACCCCTCCACTTT. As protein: CASSPDRVGNSPLHF.

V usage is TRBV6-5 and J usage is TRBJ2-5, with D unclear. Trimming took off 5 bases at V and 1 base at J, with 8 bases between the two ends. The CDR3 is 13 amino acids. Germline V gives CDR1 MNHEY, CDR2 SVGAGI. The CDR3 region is CASSPGAQETQYF. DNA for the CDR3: TGTGCCAGCAGTCCCGGAGCCCAAGAGACCCAGTACTTC.

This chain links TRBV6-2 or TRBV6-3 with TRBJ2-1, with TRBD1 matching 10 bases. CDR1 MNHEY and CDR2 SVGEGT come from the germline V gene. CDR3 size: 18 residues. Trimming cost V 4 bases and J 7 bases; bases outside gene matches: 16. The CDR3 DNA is TGTGCCAGCAGTTTCCTACCAGACAGGGGGCGCGATGTTAATGAGCAGTTCTTC. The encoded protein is CASSFLPDRGRDVNEQFF.

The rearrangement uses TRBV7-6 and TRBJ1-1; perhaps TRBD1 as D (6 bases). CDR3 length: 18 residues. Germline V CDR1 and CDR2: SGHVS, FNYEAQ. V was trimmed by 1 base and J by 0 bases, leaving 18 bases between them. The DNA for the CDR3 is TGTGCCAGCAGCTTAGTCTACAGGGTAGGGGGTCTGAACACTGAAGCTTTCTTT. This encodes CASSLVYRVGGLNTEAFF.

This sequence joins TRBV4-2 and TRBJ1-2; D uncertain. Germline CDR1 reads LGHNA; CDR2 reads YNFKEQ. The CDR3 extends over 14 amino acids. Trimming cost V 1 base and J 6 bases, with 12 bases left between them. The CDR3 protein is CASSQGFGADGYTF. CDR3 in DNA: TGTGCCAGCAGCCAAGGGTTCGGAGCCGATGGCTACACCTTC.

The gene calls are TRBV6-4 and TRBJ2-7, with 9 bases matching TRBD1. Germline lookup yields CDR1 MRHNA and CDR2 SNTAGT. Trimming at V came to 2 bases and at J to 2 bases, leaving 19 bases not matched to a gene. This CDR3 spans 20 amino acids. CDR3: CASSDPRAEKGQGNPYEQYF. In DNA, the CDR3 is TGTGCCAGCAGTGACCCCAGGGCGGAAAAAGGACAGGGGAATCCCTACGAGCAGTACTTC.

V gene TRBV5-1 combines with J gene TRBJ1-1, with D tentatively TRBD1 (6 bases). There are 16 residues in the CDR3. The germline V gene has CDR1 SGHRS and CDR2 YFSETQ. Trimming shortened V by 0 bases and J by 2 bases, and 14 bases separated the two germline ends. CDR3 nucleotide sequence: TGCGCCAGCAGCTTGGTCCCGACAGGAAAAAACACTGAAGCTTTCTTT. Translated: CASSLVPTGKNTEAFF.

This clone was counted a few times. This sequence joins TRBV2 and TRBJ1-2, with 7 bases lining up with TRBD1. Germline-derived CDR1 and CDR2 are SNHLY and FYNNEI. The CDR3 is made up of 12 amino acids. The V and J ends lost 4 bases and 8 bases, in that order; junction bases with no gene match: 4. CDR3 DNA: TGTGCCAGCAGTGGTTCAGGGGGGGGCTACACCTTC. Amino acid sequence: CASSGSGGGYTF.

DNA for the CDR3: TGTGCCACCGTGACACAGGCTTCCGTCTATGGCTACACCTTC. Its protein is CATVTQASVYGYTF. V gene TRBV7-2 combines with J gene TRBJ1-2; D perhaps matches TRBD1 (5 bases). The CDR3 sequence is 14 residues long. Per the germline V gene, CDR1 is SGHTA and CDR2 is FQGNSA. V was cut by 10 bases and J by 4 bases, with 19 bases left in between.

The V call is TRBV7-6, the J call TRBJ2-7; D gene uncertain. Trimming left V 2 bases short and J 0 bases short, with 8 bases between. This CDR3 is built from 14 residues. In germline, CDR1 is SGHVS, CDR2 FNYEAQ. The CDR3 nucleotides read TGTGCCAGCAGCTTATCTCTCTCCTCCTACGAGCAGTACTTC. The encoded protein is CASSLSLSSYEQYF. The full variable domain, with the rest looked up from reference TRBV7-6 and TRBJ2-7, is GAGVSQSPRYKVTKRGQDVALRCDPISGHVSLYWYRQALGQGPEFLTYFNYEAQQDKSGLPNDRFSAERPEGSISTLTIQRTEQRDSAMYRCASSLSLSSYEQYFGPGTRLTVT.

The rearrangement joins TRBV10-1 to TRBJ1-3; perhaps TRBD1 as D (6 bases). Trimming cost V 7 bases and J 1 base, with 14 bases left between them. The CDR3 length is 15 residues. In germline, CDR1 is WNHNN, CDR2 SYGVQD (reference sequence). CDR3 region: CASIRGLGSGNTIYF. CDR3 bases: TGCGCCAGCATCAGGGGTCTCGGATCTGGAAACACCATATATTTT.

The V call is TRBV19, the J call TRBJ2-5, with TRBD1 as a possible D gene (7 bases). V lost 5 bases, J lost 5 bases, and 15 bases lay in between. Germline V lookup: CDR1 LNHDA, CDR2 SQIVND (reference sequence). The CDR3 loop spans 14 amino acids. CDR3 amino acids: CASSPGGTVETQYF. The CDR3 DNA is TGTGCCAGTAGTCCCGGCGGGACAGTTGAGACCCAGTACTTC.

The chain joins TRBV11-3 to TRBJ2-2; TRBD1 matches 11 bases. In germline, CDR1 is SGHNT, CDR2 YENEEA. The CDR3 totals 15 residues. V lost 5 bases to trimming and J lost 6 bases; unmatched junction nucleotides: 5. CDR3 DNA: TGTGCCAGCAGCATCGGACAGGGGGCAGCCGGGGAGCTGTTTTTT. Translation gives CASSIGQGAAGELFF.

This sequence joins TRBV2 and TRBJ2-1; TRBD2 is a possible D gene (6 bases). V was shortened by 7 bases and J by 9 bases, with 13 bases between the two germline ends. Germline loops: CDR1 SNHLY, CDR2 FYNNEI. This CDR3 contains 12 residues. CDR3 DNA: TGTGCCAGCAATATACGGGACTCTGAGCAGTTCTTC. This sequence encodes CASNIRDSEQFF.

CDR3 in DNA: TGTGCCAGCAGCCAAGGTAGAGCGGTCCTGGAGGCAGGCACAGATACGCAGTATTTT. Its protein product is CASSQGRAVLEAGTDTQYF. V usage is TRBV3-1 (or the pseudogene TRBV3-2) and J usage is TRBJ2-3; D may be TRBD2 (5 bases). V lost 1 base, J lost 1 base, and 21 bases lay in between. This CDR3 comprises 19 residues. Germline CDR1 is LGHDT and CDR2 is YNNKEL (reference sequence).

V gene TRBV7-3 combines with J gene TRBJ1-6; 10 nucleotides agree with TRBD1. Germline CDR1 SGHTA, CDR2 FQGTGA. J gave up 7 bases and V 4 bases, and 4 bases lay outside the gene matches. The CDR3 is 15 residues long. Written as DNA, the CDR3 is TGTGCCAGCAGCTCGGCGGGACAGGGGAATTCACCCCTCCACTTT. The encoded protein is CASSSAGQGNSPLHF.

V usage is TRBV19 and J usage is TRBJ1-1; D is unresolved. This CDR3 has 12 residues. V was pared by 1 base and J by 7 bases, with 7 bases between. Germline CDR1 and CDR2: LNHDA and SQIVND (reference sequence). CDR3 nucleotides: TGTGCCAGTAGTATAGCAGGATTTGAAGCTTTCTTT. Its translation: CASSIAGFEAFF.

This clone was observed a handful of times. This chain's CDR3 is CASSIGWTGSDYGYTF. The CDR3 DNA reads TGTGCCAGTAGTATAGGATGGACAGGGAGTGACTATGGCTACACCTTC. This sequence joins TRBV19 and TRBJ1-2; TRBD1 matches at 8 bases. The germline V gene has CDR1 LNHDA and CDR2 SQIVND (reference sequence). After removal of 1 base from V and 3 bases from J, the junction contained 7 bases not matched to a gene. The CDR3 loop spans 16 amino acids.

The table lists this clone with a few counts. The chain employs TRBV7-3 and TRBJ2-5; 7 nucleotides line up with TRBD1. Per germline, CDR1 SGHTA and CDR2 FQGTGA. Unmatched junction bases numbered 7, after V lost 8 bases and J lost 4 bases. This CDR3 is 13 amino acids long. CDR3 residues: CASAPNRGETQYF. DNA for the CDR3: TGTGCCAGCGCACCCAACAGGGGAGAGACCCAGTACTTC.

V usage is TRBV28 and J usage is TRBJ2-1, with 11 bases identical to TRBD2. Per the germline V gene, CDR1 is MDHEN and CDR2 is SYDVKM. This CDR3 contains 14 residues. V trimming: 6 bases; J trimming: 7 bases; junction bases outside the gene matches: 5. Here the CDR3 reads CASSTSGSGNEQFF. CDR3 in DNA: TGTGCCAGCAGCACTAGCGGGAGTGGTAATGAGCAGTTCTTC.

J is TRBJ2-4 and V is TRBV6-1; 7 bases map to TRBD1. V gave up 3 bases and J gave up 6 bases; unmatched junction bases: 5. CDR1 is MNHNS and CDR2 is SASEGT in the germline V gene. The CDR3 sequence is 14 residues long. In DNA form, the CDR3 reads TGTGCCAGCAGTGACACCAGGGGGATAAACATTCAGTACTTC. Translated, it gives CASSDTRGINIQYF.

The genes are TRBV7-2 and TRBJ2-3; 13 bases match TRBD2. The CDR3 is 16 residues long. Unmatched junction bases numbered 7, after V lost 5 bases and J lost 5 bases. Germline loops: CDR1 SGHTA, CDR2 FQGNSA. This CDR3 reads CASSPSTSGRVDTQYF. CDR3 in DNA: TGTGCCAGCAGCCCCAGCACTAGCGGGAGGGTAGATACGCAGTATTTT.

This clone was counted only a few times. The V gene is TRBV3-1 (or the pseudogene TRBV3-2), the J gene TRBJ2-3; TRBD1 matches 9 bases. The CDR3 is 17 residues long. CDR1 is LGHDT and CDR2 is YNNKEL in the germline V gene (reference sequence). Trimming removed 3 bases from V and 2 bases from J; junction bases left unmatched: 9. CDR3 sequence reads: CASSQDWDRENTDTQYF. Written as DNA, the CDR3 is TGTGCCAGCAGCCAGGACTGGGACAGGGAAAACACAGATACGCAGTATTTT.

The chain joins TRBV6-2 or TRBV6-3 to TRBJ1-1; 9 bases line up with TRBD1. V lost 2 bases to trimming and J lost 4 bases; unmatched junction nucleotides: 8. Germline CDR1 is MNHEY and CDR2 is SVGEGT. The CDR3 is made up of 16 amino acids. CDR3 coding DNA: TGTGCCAGCAGTTACCAGACAGGGGGGCTTCCCACTGAAGCTTTCTTT. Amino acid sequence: CASSYQTGGLPTEAFF.